The 21 T cell receptor beta chains below were found in one sample sequenced in a study of T cell therapy after organ transplantation. Profiled with immunoSEQ multiplex PCR; TCRdb holds only in-frame clones, not every one. The table shows over 20,000 clones, with over 80% occurring only once. Time point given: 20-29 weeks after completion of therapy. No antigen has been identified for these receptors. The sequences come from CD8+ T cells from blood, collected after autologous CMV-specific T cell therapy. These receptors came from a human patient who had received a solid organ transplant and had CMV disease. Some T cells may arise from the graft donor.

The CDR3 is CASSQGSEQYF. The CDR3 DNA reads as TGTGCCAGCAGCCAAGGCTCCGAGCAGTACTTC. The V and J genes are TRBV4-2 and TRBJ2-7; D call uncertain. Germline lookup yields CDR1 LGHNA and CDR2 YNFKEQ. The V gene lost 1 base and the J gene lost 6 bases, with 4 bases spanning the gap. CDR3 length: 11 residues.

The CDR3 spells CASSFTTGGSNQPQHF. The CDR3 DNA reads as TGTGCCAGCAGTTTTACGACAGGGGGCAGCAATCAGCCCCAGCATTTT. The chain has TRBV27 and TRBJ1-5; 10 nucleotides agree with TRBD1. CDR3 length: 16 amino acids. Germline V gene sequence: CDR1 MNHEY, CDR2 SMNVEV (reference sequence). V was clipped by 3 bases and J by 1 base; unmatched bases: 3.

The rearrangement joins TRBV27 to TRBJ2-3; possibly TRBD1 for D (5 bases). The CDR3 spans 18 residues. Per germline, CDR1 MNHEY and CDR2 SMNVEV (reference sequence). Trimming cost V 4 bases and J 4 bases, with 24 bases left between them. In DNA form, the CDR3 reads TGTGCCAGCAGTTACCTCACAGACTGGTTCGAAGGGGCAGATACGCAGTATTTT. It specifies CASSYLTDWFEGADTQYF.

The chain couples TRBV14 to TRBJ2-3; 8 bases match TRBD2. Per germline, CDR1 SGHDN and CDR2 FVKESK. The V segment lost 2 bases and the J segment 2 bases; nucleotides outside the gene matches: 9. The CDR3 has 17 amino acids. The CDR3 DNA sequence: TGTGCCAGCAGCCAATTCCCGGGACTAGTTGTCACAGATACGCAGTATTTT. Amino acids: CASSQFPGLVVTDTQYF.

This sequence joins TRBV2 and TRBJ2-3; D is possibly TRBD2 (5 bases). The CDR3 sequence is 15 residues long. With 1 base removed from V and 4 bases from J, the gap between germline ends came to 12 bases. Germline V lookup: CDR1 SNHLY, CDR2 FYNNEI. The CDR3, as DNA: TGTGCCAGCAGTGAAGGTAGAGCGGCATCAGATACGCAGTATTTT. Residues: CASSEGRAASDTQYF.

The V and J genes are TRBV18 and TRBJ2-7; D is possibly TRBD1 (5 bases). Per the germline V gene, CDR1 is KGHSH and CDR2 is LQKENI. CDR3 size: 13 residues. V was cut by 5 bases and J by 3 bases, with 11 bases left in between. DNA for the CDR3: TGTGCCAGCTCAGATCAGGGCGGCTACGAGCAGTACTTC. Encoded protein: CASSDQGGYEQYF.

The sample holds one count of this clone. The chain has TRBV6-1 and TRBJ1-4, with 7 bases lining up with TRBD1. The CDR3 consists of 14 residues. The germline gives CDR1 MNHNS, CDR2 SASEGT. V lost 6 bases and J lost 10; bases outside the gene matches: 11. CDR3 amino acids: CASSPKQGSAKLFF. The CDR3 DNA reads as TGTGCCAGCAGCCCCAAACAGGGGTCAGCAAAACTGTTTTTT.

This clone was detected once. V gene TRBV6-5 combines with J gene TRBJ2-7, with D tentatively TRBD2 (6 bases). The CDR3 is made up of 15 amino acids. Germline CDR1 MNHEY, CDR2 SVGAGI. With 2 bases removed from V and 2 bases from J, the gap between germline ends came to 13 bases. The DNA of the CDR3 is TGTGCCAGCAGTTACAGCGCGGGCGGGACCTACGAGCAGTACTTC. Translation gives CASSYSAGGTYEQYF.

The gene calls are TRBV18 and TRBJ2-1; perhaps TRBD1 as D (6 bases). Per germline, CDR1 KGHSH and CDR2 LQKENI. V lost 1 base, J lost 0 bases, and 10 bases lay in between. CDR3 length: 16 amino acids. The CDR3 region is CASSPLQGPSYNEQFF. CDR3 nucleotide sequence: TGTGCCAGCTCACCACTACAGGGTCCCTCCTACAATGAGCAGTTCTTC. Based on the CDR3 plus reference TRBV18 and TRBJ2-1, the full variable domain is NAGVMQNPRHLVRRRGQEARLRCSPMKGHSHVYWYRQLPEEGLKFMVYLQKENIIDESGMPKERFSAEFPKEGPSILRIQQVVRGDSAAYFCASSPLQGPSYNEQFFGPGTRLTVL.

The gene calls are TRBV7-9 and TRBJ2-3, with D unresolved. Germline assignment: CDR1 SEHNR and CDR2 FQNEAQ (reference sequence). V was cut by 8 bases and J by 0 bases, with 3 bases left in between. The CDR3 consists of 11 residues. The CDR3 here is CASGSTDTQYF. The CDR3 DNA sequence: TGTGCCAGCGGAAGCACAGATACGCAGTATTTT.

V is TRBV9 and J is TRBJ2-1, with a possible D match to TRBD2 (5 bases). The CDR3 spans 19 residues. Germline V gives CDR1 SGDLS, CDR2 YYNGEE. Trimming shortened V by 4 bases and J by 3 bases, and 26 bases separated the two germline ends. The CDR3 loop is CASSNPIKPLNRGYNEQFF. DNA of the CDR3: TGTGCCAGCAGCAACCCCATCAAACCCCTCAACCGGGGCTACAATGAGCAGTTCTTC.

V usage is TRBV7-9 and J usage is TRBJ2-7; 10 nucleotides line up with TRBD1. The CDR3 has 17 amino acids. In germline, CDR1 is SEHNR, CDR2 FQNEAQ (reference sequence). J was trimmed by 1 base and V by 6 bases; bases with no gene match: 12. CDR3 loop: CASSPTTGTGDSYEQYF. The DNA of the CDR3 is TGTGCCAGCAGTCCAACCACCGGGACAGGGGATTCCTACGAGCAGTACTTC.

The genes are TRBV27 and TRBJ2-3, with D possibly TRBD1 on 8 matching bases. Germline V CDR1 and CDR2: MNHEY, SMNVEV (reference sequence). V gave up 5 bases and J gave up 4 bases, with 10 bases separating them. There are 13 residues in the CDR3. CDR3 coding DNA: TGTGCCAGCAGTACAGGGGGGGCAGATACGCAGTATTTT. Protein sequence: CASSTGGADTQYF.

The chain links TRBV6-5 to TRBJ2-4; D ambiguous. This CDR3 comprises 13 residues. The V and J ends lost 2 bases and 8 bases respectively, with 10 bases between them. Germline-derived CDR1 and CDR2 are MNHEY and SVGAGI. The CDR3 protein is CASSYTRNHIQYF. The CDR3 DNA reads TGTGCCAGCAGTTACACCAGGAACCACATTCAGTACTTC.

The CDR3 spells CASSTGHSSTGELFF. The DNA for the CDR3 is TGCGCCAGCAGCACGGGACACTCCTCTACCGGGGAGCTGTTTTTT. The chain has TRBV5-1 and TRBJ2-2; tentative D call: TRBD1 (6 bases). V was clipped by 4 bases and J by 5 bases, with 15 bases between them. CDR1 and CDR2 from the germline V gene are SGHRS and YFSETQ. The CDR3 is made up of 15 amino acids.

V and J are TRBV4-1 and TRBJ2-7; D is possibly TRBD1 (8 bases). With 3 bases removed from V and 3 bases from J, the gap between germline ends came to 18 bases. The CDR3 spans 16 residues. The germline gives CDR1 MGHRA, CDR2 YSYEKL. CDR3 DNA: TGCGCCAGCAGCCAGACGGGGGGACAGGAGATCTACGAGCAGTACTTC. This translates into CASSQTGGQEIYEQYF.

V gene TRBV19 combines with J gene TRBJ2-7; 8 bases fit TRBD1. Trimming took 4 bases from V and 2 from J; bases not matched to a gene: 7. Germline CDR1 LNHDA, CDR2 SQIVND (reference sequence). CDR3 length equals 15 residues. The DNA for the CDR3 is TGTGCCAGTAGTACCGGACAGGGTCTCGCCTACGAGCAGTACTTC. Its protein product is CASSTGQGLAYEQYF.

The chain links TRBV23-1 to TRBJ2-3; D uncertain. TRBV23-1 is assigned to the ORF class and has an uncertain function. Trimming stripped 4 bases from V and 0 bases from J, with 8 bases between. The length of the CDR3 is 14 residues. The DNA for the CDR3 is TGCGCCAGCAGTCGGGCATCTAGCACAGATACGCAGTATTTT. This sequence encodes CASSRASSTDTQYF.

This clone was found once. One end of the junction varies from germline; a read error may be responsible. The identical CDR3 is also encoded by other nucleotide sequences in the sample. The chain employs TRBV6-5 and TRBJ2-2, with D maybe TRBD1 (5 bases). Germline values: CDR1 MNHEY, CDR2 SVGAGI. This CDR3 contains 13 residues. CDR3 sequence: CASSYTDTGELFF. DNA for the CDR3: TGTGCCAGCAGTTACACGGACACGGGGGAGCTGTTTTTT.

The chain couples TRBV27 to TRBJ2-3; D is possibly TRBD2 (6 bases). Trimming cost V 3 bases and J 6 bases, with 16 bases left between them. The germline V gene has CDR1 MNHEY and CDR2 SMNVEV (reference sequence). This CDR3 is 15 amino acids long. In nucleotides, the CDR3 is TGTGCCAGCAGTTTCACGACGAATCGGGGGGATACGCAGTATTTT. Amino acid sequence: CASSFTTNRGDTQYF.

The V and J genes are TRBV29-1 and TRBJ2-5; 12 bases fit TRBD1. In germline, CDR1 is SQVTM, CDR2 ANQGSEA. The CDR3 covers 14 residues. V was clipped by 3 bases and J by 6 bases; unmatched bases: 5. CDR3 nucleotide sequence: TGCAGCGTTGAGGGACAGGGGGCTCCAAAGACCCAGTACTTC. It codes for CSVEGQGAPKTQYF.